This T cell receptor beta chain was captured by sequencing in a study of cytomegalovirus exposure and HLA in healthy donors. Findings and caveats of the study: Some TCR beta chains (164 of them) were listed as cytomegalovirus-associated. CMV antigen specificity of a few CMV-associated chains was confirmed in vitro. Reports described diagnosis of cytomegalovirus status by the classifier as highly specific and sensitive.

A note on this clone: Antigen unknown.

Data came from immunoSEQ multiplex PCR; TCRdb stores just in-frame clones and leaves some out. Found here are around 100,000 clones, roughly 85% of them singletons; the top ten hold roughly 20%. It was the roughly 130-subject validation cohort, separate from the roughly 700-subject first cohort, to which the donors belonged. V lost 0 bases and J lost 0, with 13 bases in between. CDR1 SQVTM and CDR2 ANQGSEA come from the germline V gene. CDR3 length: 16 residues. The gene calls are TRBV29-1 and TRBJ2-3; a weak D match, TRBD2 (5 bases). Material for sequencing was PBMCs. This sequence originates from a man aged 18-30 years in good health and CMV-seropositive. The CDR3 sequence is CSVEDGRGSSTDTQYF. The CDR3 bases are TGCAGCGTTGAAGATGGCCGGGGTTCTAGCACAGATACGCAGTATTTT.